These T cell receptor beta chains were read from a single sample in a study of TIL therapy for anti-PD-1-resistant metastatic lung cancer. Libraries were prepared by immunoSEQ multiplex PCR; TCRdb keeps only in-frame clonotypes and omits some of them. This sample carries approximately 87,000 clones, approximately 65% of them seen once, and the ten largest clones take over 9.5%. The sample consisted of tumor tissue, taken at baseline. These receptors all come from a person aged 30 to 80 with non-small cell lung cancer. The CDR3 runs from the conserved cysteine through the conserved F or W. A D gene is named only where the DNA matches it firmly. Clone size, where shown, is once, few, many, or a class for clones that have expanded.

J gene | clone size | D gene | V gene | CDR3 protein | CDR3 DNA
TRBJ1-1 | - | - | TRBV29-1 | CSVDREMNTEAFF | TGCAGCGTTGATCGGGAAATGAACACTGAAGCTTTCTTT
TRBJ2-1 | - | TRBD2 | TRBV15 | CATSSISGSPHEQFF | TGTGCCACCAGCAGCATCAGCGGGAGCCCCCATGAGCAGTTCTTC
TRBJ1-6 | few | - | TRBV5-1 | CASSLVGGNSPLHF | TGCGCCAGCAGCTTGGTGGGTGGAAATTCACCCCTCCACTTT
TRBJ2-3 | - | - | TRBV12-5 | CASGSPADTQYF | TGTGCTAGTGGTTCACCAGCGGATACGCAGTATTTT
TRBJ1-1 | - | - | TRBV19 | CASSMSSLNTEAFF | TGTGCCAGTAGTATGAGTTCCTTGAACACTGAAGCTTTCTTT
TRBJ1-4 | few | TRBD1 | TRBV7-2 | CASSHQTGEGEKLFF | TGTGCCAGCAGCCACCAGACAGGGGAAGGTGAAAAACTGTTTTTT
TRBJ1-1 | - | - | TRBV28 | CARTGGQGRDTEAFF | TGTGCCCGCACGGGGGGGCAGGGGCGGGACACTGAAGCTTTCTTT
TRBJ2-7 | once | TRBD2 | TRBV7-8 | CASSLALAGGMEQYF | TGTGCCAGCAGCTTAGCACTAGCGGGGGGTATGGAGCAGTACTTC
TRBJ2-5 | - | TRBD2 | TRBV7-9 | CASSHGGRVRGQETQYF | TGTGCCAGCAGCCACGGAGGGAGGGTAAGAGGCCAAGAGACCCAGTACTTC
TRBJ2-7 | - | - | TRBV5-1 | CASSSNPGAYEQYF | TGCGCCAGCAGCTCCAACCCGGGGGCCTACGAGCAGTACTTC
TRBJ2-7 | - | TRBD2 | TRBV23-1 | CASTQRTSGSKSYEQYF | TGCGCCAGCACACAACGGACTAGCGGGAGTAAGTCCTACGAGCAGTACTTC
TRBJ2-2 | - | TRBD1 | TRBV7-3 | CASSPGTANTGELFF | TGTGCCAGCAGCCCCGGGACAGCAAACACCGGGGAGCTGTTTTTT
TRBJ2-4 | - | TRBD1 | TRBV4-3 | CASSQDGDRVNIQYF | TGCGCCAGCAGCCAAGATGGGGACAGGGTGAACATTCAGTACTTC
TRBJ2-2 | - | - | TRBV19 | CASSSPGTLKITGELFF | TGTGCCAGTAGTTCCCCCGGGACCTTAAAAATCACCGGGGAGCTGTTTTTT
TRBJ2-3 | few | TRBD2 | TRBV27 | CASSLSLAGTFTDTQYF | TGTGCCAGCAGTTTATCGCTAGCGGGCACATTCACAGATACGCAGTATTTT
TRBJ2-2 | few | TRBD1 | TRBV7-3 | CASSSQQGAGTGELFF | TGTGCCAGCAGCTCTCAACAGGGGGCTGGCACCGGGGAGCTGTTTTTT
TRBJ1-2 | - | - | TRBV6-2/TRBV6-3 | CASSYYGVFFYGYTF | TGTGCCAGCAGTTACTACGGGGTCTTCTTCTATGGCTACACCTTC
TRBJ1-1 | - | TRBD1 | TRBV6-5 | CASRPGQTNTEAFF | TGTGCCAGCAGACCGGGACAGACGAACACTGAAGCTTTCTTT
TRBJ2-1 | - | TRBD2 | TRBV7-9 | CASSFVPGLAGIEQFF | TGTGCCAGCAGCTTTGTGCCGGGACTAGCGGGGATTGAGCAGTTCTTC
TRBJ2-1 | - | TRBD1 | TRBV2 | CASRRTGGHNEQFF | TGTGCCAGCAGACGGACAGGGGGCCACAATGAGCAGTTCTTC
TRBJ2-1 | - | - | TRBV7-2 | CASSRDTSRYNEQFF | TGTGCCAGCAGCCGTGACACATCCCGTTACAATGAGCAGTTCTTC
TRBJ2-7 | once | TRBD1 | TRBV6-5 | CAGRQGGSYEQYF | TGTGCCGGGAGACAGGGGGGGTCCTACGAGCAGTACTTC
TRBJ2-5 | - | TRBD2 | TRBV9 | CASSPRGEEETQYF | TGTGCCAGCAGCCCGCGGGGGGAAGAGGAGACCCAGTACTTC
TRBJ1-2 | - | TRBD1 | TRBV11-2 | CASSLGGTGVYGYTF | TGTGCCAGCAGCTTAGGGGGGACAGGGGTCTATGGCTACACCTTC
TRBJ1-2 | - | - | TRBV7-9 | CASSSQDPKVDGYTF | TGTGCCAGCAGCTCACAGGACCCCAAAGTGGATGGCTACACCTTC
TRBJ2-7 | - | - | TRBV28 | CASSFPTEYYEQYF | TGTGCCAGCAGTTTCCCGACAGAGTACTACGAGCAGTACTTC
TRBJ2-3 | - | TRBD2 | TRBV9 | CASSFQAGRVADTQYF | TGTGCCAGCAGCTTCCAAGCGGGACGGGTCGCAGATACGCAGTATTTT
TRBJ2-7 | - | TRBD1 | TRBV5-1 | CASSPGQTRYEQYF | TGCGCCAGCAGCCCGGGACAGACTCGGTACGAGCAGTACTTC
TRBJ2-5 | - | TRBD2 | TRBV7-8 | CASSLGARGVPETQYF | TGTGCCAGCAGCTTAGGGGCGCGGGGGGTACCAGAGACCCAGTACTTC
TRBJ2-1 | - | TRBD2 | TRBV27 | CASSVVSGLHNEQFF | TGTGCCAGCAGCGTCGTTAGCGGGCTACACAATGAGCAGTTCTTC
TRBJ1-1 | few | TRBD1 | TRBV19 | CASSIPTGVSTEAFF | TGTGCCAGTAGTATCCCGACAGGGGTAAGCACTGAAGCTTTCTTT
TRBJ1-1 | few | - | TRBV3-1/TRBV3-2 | CASSQDRGTEAFF | TGTGCCAGCAGCCAAGACCGGGGGACTGAAGCTTTCTTT
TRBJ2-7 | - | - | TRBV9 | CASSVDSASYEQYF | TGTGCCAGCAGCGTCGACTCAGCCTCCTACGAGCAGTACTTC
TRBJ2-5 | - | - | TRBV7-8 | CASSQGTETQYF | TGTGCCAGCAGCCAGGGGACAGAGACCCAGTACTTC
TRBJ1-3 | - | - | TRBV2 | CASRDSFSGNTIYF | TGTGCCAGCAGGGACAGTTTCTCTGGAAACACCATATATTTT
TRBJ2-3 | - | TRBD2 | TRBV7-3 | CASSLTGSGVSTDTQYF | TGTGCCAGCAGCTTAACGGGTAGCGGGGTAAGCACAGATACGCAGTATTTT
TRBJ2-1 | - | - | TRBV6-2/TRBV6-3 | CASSSMSSYNEQFF | TGTGCCAGCAGTTCCATGAGCTCCTACAATGAGCAGTTCTTC
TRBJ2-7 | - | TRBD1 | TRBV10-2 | CASKSDRVGYEQYF | TGCGCCAGCAAATCGGACAGGGTGGGCTACGAGCAGTACTTC
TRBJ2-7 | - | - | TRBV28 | CASRLNGAYEQYF | TGTGCCAGCAGACTTAATGGTGCCTACGAGCAGTACTTC
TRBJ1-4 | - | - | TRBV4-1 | CASSQGGTNEKLFF | TGCGCCAGCAGCCAAGGGGGAACTAATGAAAAACTGTTTTTT
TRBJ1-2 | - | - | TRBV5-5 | CASSPVPGPYGYTF | TGTGCCAGCAGCCCTGTTCCGGGGCCCTATGGCTACACCTTC
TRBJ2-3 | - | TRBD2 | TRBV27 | CASSFYRGGVVTDTQYF | TGTGCCAGCAGCTTTTACCGGGGGGGGGTAGTCACAGATACGCAGTATTTT
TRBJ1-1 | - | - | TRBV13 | CASSQAFF | TGTGCCAGCAGCCAAGCTTTCTTT
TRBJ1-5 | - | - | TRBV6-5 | CASSRIALGNQPQHF | TGTGCCAGCTCTCGGATCGCTCTGGGCAATCAGCCCCAGCATTTT
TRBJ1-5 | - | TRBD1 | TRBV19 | CASSLRQGVRPQHF | TGTGCCAGTAGTCTCAGACAGGGGGTAAGGCCCCAGCATTTT
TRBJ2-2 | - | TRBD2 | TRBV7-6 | CASSLRGGGTQPTGELFF | TGTGCCAGCAGCTTACGGGGGGGTGGGACTCAACCCACCGGGGAGCTGTTTTTT
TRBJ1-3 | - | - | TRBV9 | CASSWEEGRKGFSGNTIYF | TGTGCCAGCAGCTGGGAGGAGGGGCGCAAGGGATTTTCTGGAAACACCATATATTTT
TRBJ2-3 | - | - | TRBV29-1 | CSPWRADTQYF | TGCAGCCCGTGGAGGGCAGATACGCAGTATTTT
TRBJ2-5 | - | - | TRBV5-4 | CASSLGGGERKTQYF | TGTGCCAGCAGCTTGGGTGGGGGCGAACGGAAGACCCAGTACTTC
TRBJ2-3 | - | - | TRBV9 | CASSVGTTDTQYF | TGTGCCAGCAGCGTAGGGACCACAGATACGCAGTATTTT
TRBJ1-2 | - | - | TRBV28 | CASSLLGFNYGYTF | TGTGCCAGCAGTTTACTAGGCTTCAACTATGGCTACACCTTC
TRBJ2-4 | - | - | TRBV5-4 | CASSFQGAKNIQYF | TGTGCCAGCAGCTTTCAGGGGGCCAAAAACATTCAGTACTTC
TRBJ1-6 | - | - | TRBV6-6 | CASSYDRTTAPLHF | TGTGCCAGCAGTTACGACAGGACAACAGCACCCCTCCACTTT
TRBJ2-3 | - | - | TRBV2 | CASSSSGGVTDTQYF | TGTGCCAGCAGTAGTTCCGGGGGAGTCACAGATACGCAGTATTTT
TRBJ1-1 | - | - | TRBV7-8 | CASSYGVTEAFF | TGTGCCAGCAGCTACGGGGTGACTGAAGCTTTCTTT
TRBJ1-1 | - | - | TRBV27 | CASSRRGGNTEAFF | TGTGCCAGCAGCCGACGAGGGGGAAACACTGAAGCTTTCTTT
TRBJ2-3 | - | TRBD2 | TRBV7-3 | CASSSPLKSGSGTDTQYF | TGTGCCAGCAGCTCGCCGCTAAAGAGCGGGAGTGGCACAGATACGCAGTATTTT
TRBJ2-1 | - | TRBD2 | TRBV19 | CASSTTGLANNEQFF | TGTGCCAGTAGTACCACGGGACTAGCGAACAATGAGCAGTTCTTC
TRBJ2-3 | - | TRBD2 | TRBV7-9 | CASSQSGGATDTQYF | TGTGCCAGCAGTCAGAGCGGGGGGGCCACAGATACGCAGTATTTT
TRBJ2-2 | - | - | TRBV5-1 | CASSSGDGIGELFF | TGCGCCAGCAGCTCAGGGGACGGAATCGGGGAGCTGTTTTTT